This is a list of T cell receptor beta chains from one sample in a study of blood T cell repertoires in COVID-19. Method: immunoSEQ multiplex PCR; TCRdb's copy keeps in-frame clones and lacks some. The sample has 250,000 or so clones; 88% are singletons. The source material was peripheral blood. These receptor sequences come from a young woman with acute or convalescent COVID-19. Both conserved end residues are part of each CDR3. D genes are given only for firm matches. Some rows have no size entry. The others give once, few or many, or a class for an expanded clone.

v_call,clone_size,j_call,d_call,cdr3_nt,cdr3_aa
TRBV7-8,.,TRBJ2-3,.,TGTGCCAGCAGCTTAGGGTCACTTGGCACAGATACGCAGTATTTT,CASSLGSLGTDTQYF
TRBV27,.,TRBJ2-3,TRBD2,TGTGCCAGCAGTTTAATAGCGGGGTCGGATACGCAGTATTTT,CASSLIAGSDTQYF
TRBV19,once,TRBJ2-7,.,TGTGCCAGTAGCCTAGCGAACGAGCAGTACTTC,CASSLANEQYF
TRBV9,.,TRBJ2-7,TRBD2,TGTGCCAGCAGCGTAGGGGCGGGAGGGAGCTCCTACGAGCAGTACTTC,CASSVGAGGSSYEQYF
TRBV25-1,once,TRBJ2-7,.,TGTGCCAGCAGCGGGGACAATTCAATCTACGAGCAGTACTTC,CASSGDNSIYEQYF
TRBV11-2,once,TRBJ2-1,.,TGTGCCAGCAGCTCCCATGTGGAGATCAGCTCCTACAATGAGCAGTTCTTC,CASSSHVEISSYNEQFF
TRBV9,.,TRBJ2-7,TRBD1,TGTGCCAGCAGCCTCTTACGGACAGGGGTATTTGAGCAGTACTTC,CASSLLRTGVFEQYF
TRBV7-8,.,TRBJ1-4,TRBD1,TGTGCCAGCAGCCCCGGGACAGGGGATTGGCGTAATGAAAAACTGTTTTTT,CASSPGTGDWRNEKLFF
TRBV19,.,TRBJ2-5,TRBD2,TGTGCCAGTAGTATAGTGACTAGCGGGCAAGAGACCCAGTACTTC,CASSIVTSGQETQYF
TRBV29-1,.,TRBJ2-1,TRBD2,TGCAGCGTTGTAATAGCGGGAGGTGAGCAGTTCTTC,CSVVIAGGEQFF
TRBV6-4,.,TRBJ1-5,.,TGTGCCAGCACCAAAAGGGGCGGGGGGCGCGGCAATCAGCCCCAGCATTTT,CASTKRGGGRGNQPQHF
TRBV4-1,.,TRBJ2-1,TRBD2,TGCGCCAGCAGCCAAGCACAGGGACTAGCGGGAGATGAGCAGTTCTTC,CASSQAQGLAGDEQFF
TRBV3-1/TRBV3-2,.,TRBJ2-3,TRBD2,TGTGCCAGCAGCCAAGTTTTTTCCGGGGGAGGGATCACAGATACGCAGTATTTT,CASSQVFSGGGITDTQYF
TRBV7-9,.,TRBJ2-5,.,TGTGCCAGCAGCTTATTCGGGGTACAAGAGACCCAGTACTTC,CASSLFGVQETQYF
TRBV9,.,TRBJ1-4,.,TGTGCCAGCACCCCCGGTGGTACTAATGAAAAACTGTTTTTT,CASTPGGTNEKLFF
TRBV11-3,.,TRBJ2-2,.,TGTGCCAGCAGCAAAGGGGGGAACACCGGGGAGCTGTTTTTT,CASSKGGNTGELFF
TRBV24-1,.,TRBJ2-1,.,TGTGCCACCAGTGGCGCGGGCGGGGCTTACAATGAGCAGTTCTTC,CATSGAGGAYNEQFF
TRBV28,.,TRBJ2-1,TRBD2,TGTGCCAGCAGTCTCCATTCGGGTCTAGCGGGAGGGAATGAGCAGTTCTTC,CASSLHSGLAGGNEQFF
TRBV7-2,.,TRBJ1-5,TRBD1,TGTGCCAGCAGCTTAGGTGCGGACAGGGTGGTTGTCACTCAGCCCCAGCATTTT,CASSLGADRVVVTQPQHF
TRBV7-9,.,TRBJ2-1,.,TGTGCCAGCACCTACCCTACCGGTGAGCAGTTCTTC,CASTYPTGEQFF
TRBV6-5,.,TRBJ2-1,TRBD1,TGTGCCAGCAGATGGACAGGGGCCAATGAGCAGTTCTTC,CASRWTGANEQFF
TRBV29-1,once,TRBJ2-5,.,TGCAGCGTTGTGGGTTCCCAGGGCCCGGAGGAGACCCAGTACTTC,CSVVGSQGPEETQYF
TRBV10-3,.,TRBJ1-5,.,TGTGCCATCAGTGACAGGGGAGGCAATCAGCCCCAGCATTTT,CAISDRGGNQPQHF
TRBV7-6,.,TRBJ2-1,TRBD2,TGTGCCAGCAGCTTAGCGCTAGCGGGAGGGGAGCAGTTCTTC,CASSLALAGGEQFF
TRBV12-3/TRBV12-4,few,TRBJ1-3,TRBD1,TGTGCCAGCAGTTCTACAGGGGCAAACACCATATATTTT,CASSSTGANTIYF
TRBV7-2,.,TRBJ2-5,TRBD2,TGTGCCAGCAGCTTAGTGAGTAGCGGGAGTATGAAGACCCAGTACTTC,CASSLVSSGSMKTQYF
TRBV9,once,TRBJ2-7,.,TGTGCCAGCAGCGTAGGTTCGGCGGGGCATGTAAGTTTCGAGCAGTACTTC,CASSVGSAGHVSFEQYF
TRBV6-6,.,TRBJ2-2,.,TGTGCCAGCAGTTACTCCGGGGATATCACCGGGGAGCTGTTTTTT,CASSYSGDITGELFF
TRBV19,.,TRBJ1-2,TRBD1,TGTGCCAGTAGTATCTCACAGGGGTATGACTATGGCTACACCTTC,CASSISQGYDYGYTF
TRBV11-2,.,TRBJ2-7,.,TGTGCCAGCAGCAAGGAGGCACTAGTCTACGAGCAGTACTTC,CASSKEALVYEQYF
TRBV5-1,.,TRBJ1-4,.,TGCGCCAGCAGCTTTACCGGGGTTAATGAAAAACTGTTTTTT,CASSFTGVNEKLFF
TRBV19,.,TRBJ2-2,.,TGTGCCAGTAGTATACCAGGTTCCACCGGGGAGCTGTTTTTT,CASSIPGSTGELFF
TRBV6-5,.,TRBJ1-1,.,TGTGCCAGCAGTCTCGGCGCGGGGAACACTGAAGCTTTCTTT,CASSLGAGNTEAFF
TRBV5-4,.,TRBJ2-3,TRBD2,TGTGCCAGCAGCTTGGGGACTAGCGGGAGATCAGATACGCAGTATTTT,CASSLGTSGRSDTQYF
TRBV11-2,.,TRBJ2-4,.,TGTGCCAGCAGCCCCCAGGGATTTTTAAACATTCAGTACTTC,CASSPQGFLNIQYF
TRBV6-5,.,TRBJ2-1,.,TGTGCCAGCACCCAAGTGGGGCAGGAGCAGTTCTTC,CASTQVGQEQFF
TRBV27,.,TRBJ2-5,TRBD1,TGTGCCAGCAGTCCCTGGACAGGGCGGGAGACCCAGTACTTC,CASSPWTGRETQYF
TRBV11-1,.,TRBJ2-7,TRBD1,TGTGCCAGCAGCTTAGCGCTTCAGGGGGCGTACGAGCAGTACTTC,CASSLALQGAYEQYF
TRBV19,.,TRBJ1-1,.,TGTGCCAGTAGTATGGCCTCCCGGGGGAAAGAAGCTTTCTTT,CASSMASRGKEAFF
TRBV5-4,.,TRBJ1-1,TRBD1,TGTGCCAGCAGCCGAGTAGGGACAGGGGTCACTGAAGCTTTCTTT,CASSRVGTGVTEAFF
TRBV4-2,.,TRBJ2-3,.,TGTGCCAGCAGCCAAGTCGGAGCGGCTAGCACAGATACGCAGTATTTT,CASSQVGAASTDTQYF
TRBV20-1,.,TRBJ2-7,.,TGCAGTGCTAGTCGGGTGGCCTACGAGCAGTACTTC,CSASRVAYEQYF
TRBV19,once,TRBJ2-5,TRBD2,TGTGCCAGTAGCATGGGACAGGGTGGGCTAGCGGGAGGAGAGACCCAGTACTTC,CASSMGQGGLAGGETQYF
TRBV2,.,TRBJ2-7,.,TGTGCCAGCAGTGATGGCGTAAGGGGTGTCTTC,CASSDGVRGVF
TRBV6-1,.,TRBJ1-2,TRBD1,TGTGCCAGCAGTGAAGCGGGCGGGACAGCTGCTAACTATGGCTACACCTTC,CASSEAGGTAANYGYTF
TRBV27,.,TRBJ2-5,.,TGTGCCAGCAGACCTGACAGTTGGAAGACCCAGTACTTC,CASRPDSWKTQYF
TRBV3-1/TRBV3-2,.,TRBJ2-3,TRBD2,TGTGCCAGCAGCCAAGGAGCGGGAGTCACAGATACGCAGTATTTT,CASSQGAGVTDTQYF
TRBV4-3,.,TRBJ1-4,TRBD1,TGCGCCAGCAGCATCCAGGGGGTAATGTTAGAAAAACTGTTTTTT,CASSIQGVMLEKLFF
TRBV2,.,TRBJ1-5,TRBD1,TGTGCCAGCAGGAGGGACAGGGAAAAGGGGCATCAGCCCCAGCATTTT,CASRRDREKGHQPQHF